The clone carrying this T cell receptor (beta chain) was counted a few times. Its antigen is unidentified. These data are taken from a study of naive and memory T cell subsets. Findings and limits, study-wide: Gini index rose across naive, CM, EM and EMRA in CD4 and CD8. Naive repertoires, especially CD8, held a few larger clonotypes, possibly memory cells re-expressing CD45RA.

Two oligonucleotides, mixed equimolar, formed the beta constant-region primer covering TRBC1 and TRBC2. Four rounds of PCR amplified the ligated cDNA using nested alpha and beta constant-region primers plus SP2. A single record per CDR3 protein comes from TCRdb applying MiXCR to the UMI-ligation and nested PCR reads. Here the sample spans more than 95,000 distinct CDR3 sequences, around 13% being singletons. In germline, CDR1 is LGHNA, CDR2 YSLEER. The CDR3 has 14 residues. With 0 bases removed from V and 2 bases from J, the gap between germline ends came to 8 bases. The rearrangement links TRBV4-3 to TRBJ2-7; D might be TRBD2 (5 bases). Sample: naive CD8+ T cells from blood. This TCR came from a human donor in good health. The DNA for the CDR3 is TGCGCCAGCAGCCAAGAGTGGGGAGCCTACGAGCAGTACTTC. Translated: CASSQEWGAYEQYF.